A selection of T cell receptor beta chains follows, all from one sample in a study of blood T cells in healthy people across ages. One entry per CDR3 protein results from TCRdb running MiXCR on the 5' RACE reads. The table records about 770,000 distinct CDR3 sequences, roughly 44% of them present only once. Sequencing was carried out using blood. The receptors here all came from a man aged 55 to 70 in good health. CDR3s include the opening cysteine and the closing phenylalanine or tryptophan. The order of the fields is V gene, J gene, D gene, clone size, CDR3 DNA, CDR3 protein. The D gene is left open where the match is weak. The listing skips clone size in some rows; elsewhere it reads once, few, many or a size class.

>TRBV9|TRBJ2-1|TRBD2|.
TGTGCCAGCAGCCCCCTTGCGGGGGGGCTTTTCGATGAGCAGTTCTTC
CASSPLAGGLFDEQFF
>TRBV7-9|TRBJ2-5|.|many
TGTGCCAGCAGCTTTAGCCTTGGGCAAGAGACCCAGTACTTC
CASSFSLGQETQYF
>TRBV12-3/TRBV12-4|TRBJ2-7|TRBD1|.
TGTGCCAGCAGTGTTCGACAGGGGGCTGGCGAGCAGTACTTC
CASSVRQGAGEQYF
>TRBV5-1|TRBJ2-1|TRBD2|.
TGCGCCAGCCAATCTAGCGGGGGGGAAAATGAGCAGTTCTTC
CASQSSGGENEQFF
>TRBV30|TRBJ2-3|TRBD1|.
TGTGCCTGGAGTGGGGGACAGGGGGTTGATACGCAGTATTTT
CAWSGGQGVDTQYF
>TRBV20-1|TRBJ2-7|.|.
TGCAGTGCTAGATGGGGGGCGTACGAGCAGTACTTC
CSARWGAYEQYF
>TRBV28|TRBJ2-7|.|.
TGTGCCAGCACCCCGGGGCCATCCTACGAGCAGTACTTC
CASTPGPSYEQYF
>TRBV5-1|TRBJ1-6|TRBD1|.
TGCGCCAGCAGCCCGGGACAGGTGCGTTACGGCGATTCACCCCTCCACTTT
CASSPGQVRYGDSPLHF
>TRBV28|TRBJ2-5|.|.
TGTGCCAGCAGTTTATGGACGCGACGGGATATGGGGACCCAGTACTTC
CASSLWTRRDMGTQYF
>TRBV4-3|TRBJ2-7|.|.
TGCGCCAGCAGCCAAGAGTTCAACGGGGGAGACTACGAGCAGTACTTC
CASSQEFNGGDYEQYF
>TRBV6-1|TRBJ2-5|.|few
TGTGCCAGCAGTCGACCGGAGACCCAGTACTTC
CASSRPETQYF
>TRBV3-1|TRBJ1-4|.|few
TGTGCCAGCAGCCAAGGCCGTTGGGAAAAACTGTTTTTT
CASSQGRWEKLFF
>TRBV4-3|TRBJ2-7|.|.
TGCGCCAGCAGCCAAGAGGTCACAGCCTACGAGCAGTACTTC
CASSQEVTAYEQYF
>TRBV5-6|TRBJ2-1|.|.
TGTGCCAGCAGCGGGGGGCCCGGGGATGAGCAGTTCTTC
CASSGGPGDEQFF
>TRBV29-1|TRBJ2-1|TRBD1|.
TGCAGCGTACCAAACAGGGGTGAGGAGTTCTTC
CSVPNRGEEFF
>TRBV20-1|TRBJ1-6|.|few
TGCAGTGCCGCTAATTCACCCCTCCACTTT
CSAANSPLHF
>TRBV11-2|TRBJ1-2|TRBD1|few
TGTGCCAGCAGCTTAAGTGTCCCGGACAGGGTCCATGGCTACACCTTC
CASSLSVPDRVHGYTF